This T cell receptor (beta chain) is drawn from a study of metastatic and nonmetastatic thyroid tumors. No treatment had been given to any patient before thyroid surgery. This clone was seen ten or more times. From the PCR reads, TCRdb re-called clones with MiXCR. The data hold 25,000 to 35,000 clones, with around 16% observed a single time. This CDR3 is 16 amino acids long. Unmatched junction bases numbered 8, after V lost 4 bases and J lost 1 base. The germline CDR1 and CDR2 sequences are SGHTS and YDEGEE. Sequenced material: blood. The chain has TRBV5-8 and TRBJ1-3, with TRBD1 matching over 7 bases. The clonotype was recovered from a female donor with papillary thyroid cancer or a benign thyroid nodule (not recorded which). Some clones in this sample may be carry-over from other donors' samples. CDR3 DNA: TGTGCCAGCAGCGTACAGGGGTTCCGATCTGGAAACACCATATATTTT. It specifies CASSVQGFRSGNTIYF.